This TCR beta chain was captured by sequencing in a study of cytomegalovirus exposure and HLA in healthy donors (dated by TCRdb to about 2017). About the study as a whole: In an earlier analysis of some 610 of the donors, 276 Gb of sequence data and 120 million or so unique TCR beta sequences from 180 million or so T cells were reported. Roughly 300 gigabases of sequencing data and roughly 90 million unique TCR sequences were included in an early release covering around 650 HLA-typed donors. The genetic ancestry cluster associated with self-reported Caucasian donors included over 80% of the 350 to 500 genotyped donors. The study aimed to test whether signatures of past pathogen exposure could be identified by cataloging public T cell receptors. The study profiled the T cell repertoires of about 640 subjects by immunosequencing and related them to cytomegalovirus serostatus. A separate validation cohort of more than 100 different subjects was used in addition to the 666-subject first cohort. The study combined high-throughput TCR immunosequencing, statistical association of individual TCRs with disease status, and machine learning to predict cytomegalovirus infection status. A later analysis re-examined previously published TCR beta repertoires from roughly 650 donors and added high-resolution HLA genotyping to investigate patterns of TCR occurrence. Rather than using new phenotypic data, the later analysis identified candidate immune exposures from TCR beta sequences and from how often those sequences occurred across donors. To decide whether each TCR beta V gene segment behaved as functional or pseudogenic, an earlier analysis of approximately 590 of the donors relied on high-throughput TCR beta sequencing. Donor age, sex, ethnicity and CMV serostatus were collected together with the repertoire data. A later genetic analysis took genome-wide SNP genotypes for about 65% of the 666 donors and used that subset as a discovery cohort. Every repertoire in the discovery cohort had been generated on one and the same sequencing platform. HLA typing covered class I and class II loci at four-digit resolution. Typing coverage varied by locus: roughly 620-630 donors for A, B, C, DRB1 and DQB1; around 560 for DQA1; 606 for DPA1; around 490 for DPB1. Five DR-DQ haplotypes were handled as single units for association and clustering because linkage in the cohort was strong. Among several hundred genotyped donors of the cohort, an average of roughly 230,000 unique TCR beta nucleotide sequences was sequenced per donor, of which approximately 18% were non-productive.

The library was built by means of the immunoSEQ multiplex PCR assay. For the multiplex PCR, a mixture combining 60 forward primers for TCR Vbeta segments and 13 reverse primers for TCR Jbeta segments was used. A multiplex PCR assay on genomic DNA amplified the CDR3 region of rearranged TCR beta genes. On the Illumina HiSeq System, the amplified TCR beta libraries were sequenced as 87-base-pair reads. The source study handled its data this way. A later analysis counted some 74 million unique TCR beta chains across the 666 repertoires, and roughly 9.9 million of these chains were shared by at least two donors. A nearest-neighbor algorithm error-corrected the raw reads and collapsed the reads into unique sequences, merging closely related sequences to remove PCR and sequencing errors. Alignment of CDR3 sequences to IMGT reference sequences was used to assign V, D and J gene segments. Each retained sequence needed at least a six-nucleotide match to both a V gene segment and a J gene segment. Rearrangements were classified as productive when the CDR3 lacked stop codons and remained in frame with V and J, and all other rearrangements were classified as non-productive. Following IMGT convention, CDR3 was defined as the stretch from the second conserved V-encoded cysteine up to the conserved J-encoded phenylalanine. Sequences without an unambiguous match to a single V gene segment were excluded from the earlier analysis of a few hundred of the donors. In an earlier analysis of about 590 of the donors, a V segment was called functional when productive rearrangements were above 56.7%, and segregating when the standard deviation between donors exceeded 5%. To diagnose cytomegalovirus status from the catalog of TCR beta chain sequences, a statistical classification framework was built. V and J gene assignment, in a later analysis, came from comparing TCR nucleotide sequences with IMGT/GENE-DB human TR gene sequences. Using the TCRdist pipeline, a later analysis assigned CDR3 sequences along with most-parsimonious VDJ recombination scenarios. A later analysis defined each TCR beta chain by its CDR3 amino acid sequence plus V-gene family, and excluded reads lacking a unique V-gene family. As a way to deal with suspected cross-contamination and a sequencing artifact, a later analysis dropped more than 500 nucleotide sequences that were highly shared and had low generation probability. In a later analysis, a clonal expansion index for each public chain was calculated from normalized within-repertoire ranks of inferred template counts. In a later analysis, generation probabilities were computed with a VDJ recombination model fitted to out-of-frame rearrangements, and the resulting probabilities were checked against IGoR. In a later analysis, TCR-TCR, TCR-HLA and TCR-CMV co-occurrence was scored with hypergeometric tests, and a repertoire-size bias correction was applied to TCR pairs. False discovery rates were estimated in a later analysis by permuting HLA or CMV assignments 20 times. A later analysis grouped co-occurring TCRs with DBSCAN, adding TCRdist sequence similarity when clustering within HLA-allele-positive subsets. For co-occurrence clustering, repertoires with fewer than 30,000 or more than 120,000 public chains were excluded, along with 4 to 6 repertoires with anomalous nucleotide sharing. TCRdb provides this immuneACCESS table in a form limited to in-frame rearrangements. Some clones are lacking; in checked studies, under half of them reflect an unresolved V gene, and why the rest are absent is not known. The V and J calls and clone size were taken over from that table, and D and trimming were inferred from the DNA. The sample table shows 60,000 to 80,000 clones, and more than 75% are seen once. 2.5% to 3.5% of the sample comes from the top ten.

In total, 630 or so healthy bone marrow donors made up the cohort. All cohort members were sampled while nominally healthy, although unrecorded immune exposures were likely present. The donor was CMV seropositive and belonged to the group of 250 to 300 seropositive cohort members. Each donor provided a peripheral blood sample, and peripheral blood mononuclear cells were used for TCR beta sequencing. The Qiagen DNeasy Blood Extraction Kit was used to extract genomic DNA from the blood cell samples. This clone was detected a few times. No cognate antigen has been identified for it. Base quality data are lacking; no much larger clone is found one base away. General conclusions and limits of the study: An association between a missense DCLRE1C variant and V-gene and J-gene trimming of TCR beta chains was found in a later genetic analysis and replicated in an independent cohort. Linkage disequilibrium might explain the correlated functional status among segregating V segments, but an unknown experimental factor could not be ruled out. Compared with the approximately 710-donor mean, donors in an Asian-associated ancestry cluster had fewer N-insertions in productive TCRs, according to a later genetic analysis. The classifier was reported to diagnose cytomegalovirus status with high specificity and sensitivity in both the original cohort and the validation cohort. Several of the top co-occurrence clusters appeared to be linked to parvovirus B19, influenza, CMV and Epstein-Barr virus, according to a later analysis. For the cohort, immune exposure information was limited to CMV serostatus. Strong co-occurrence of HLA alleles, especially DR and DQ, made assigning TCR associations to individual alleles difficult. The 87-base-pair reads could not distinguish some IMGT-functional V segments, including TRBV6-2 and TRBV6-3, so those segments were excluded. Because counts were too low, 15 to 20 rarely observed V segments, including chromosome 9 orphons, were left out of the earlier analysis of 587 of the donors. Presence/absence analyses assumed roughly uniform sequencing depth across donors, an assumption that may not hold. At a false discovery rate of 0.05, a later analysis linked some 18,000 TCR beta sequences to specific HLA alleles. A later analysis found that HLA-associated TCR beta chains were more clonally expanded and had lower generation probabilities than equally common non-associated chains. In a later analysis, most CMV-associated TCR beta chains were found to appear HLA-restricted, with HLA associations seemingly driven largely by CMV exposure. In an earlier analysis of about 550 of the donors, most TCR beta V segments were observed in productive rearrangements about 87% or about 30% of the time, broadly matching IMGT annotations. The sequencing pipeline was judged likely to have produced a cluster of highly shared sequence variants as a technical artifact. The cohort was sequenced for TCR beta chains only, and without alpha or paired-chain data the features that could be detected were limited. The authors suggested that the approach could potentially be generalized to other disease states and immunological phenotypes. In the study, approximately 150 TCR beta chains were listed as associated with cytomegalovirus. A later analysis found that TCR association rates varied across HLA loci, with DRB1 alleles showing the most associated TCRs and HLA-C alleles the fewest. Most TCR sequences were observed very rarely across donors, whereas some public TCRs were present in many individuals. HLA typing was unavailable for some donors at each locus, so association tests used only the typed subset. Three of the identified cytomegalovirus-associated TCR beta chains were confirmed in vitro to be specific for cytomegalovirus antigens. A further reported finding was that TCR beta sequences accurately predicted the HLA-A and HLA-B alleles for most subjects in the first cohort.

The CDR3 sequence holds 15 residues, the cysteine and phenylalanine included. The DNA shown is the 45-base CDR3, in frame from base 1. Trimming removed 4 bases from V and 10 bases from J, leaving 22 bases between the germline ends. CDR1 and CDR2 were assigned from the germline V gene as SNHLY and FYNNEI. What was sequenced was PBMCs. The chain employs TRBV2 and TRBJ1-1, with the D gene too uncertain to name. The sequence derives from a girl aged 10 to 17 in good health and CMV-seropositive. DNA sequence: TGTGCCAGCAGTGTAGACAAATTCCCTCTCTTGGGAGCTTTCTTT. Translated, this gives CASSVDKFPLLGAFF.